There are a few counts of the clone carrying this T cell receptor beta chain. Its antigen is not identified. The sample belongs to a study of T cell repertoires in cytomegalovirus infection. The overall study: Based on public TCR beta signatures, there were indications of CMV infection and of a matching HLA type. Findings and limits, study-wide: There were HLA-C-restricted CMV-specific TCR beta clonotypes dominating the ex vivo response. The study identified carriers of CMV plus the relevant HLA from cumulative public TCR beta family frequency.

Trimming removed 5 bases at V and 5 bases at J, with 12 bases between. CDR1 SGHTA and CDR2 FQGNSA come from the germline V gene. This CDR3 is built from 13 residues. TCRdb fed the reads into MiXCR, producing one record per CDR3 protein. The sample has approximately 200,000 distinct CDR3 sequences; 28% are singletons. The source material was PBMCs. This TCR came from a human donor in good health (CMV status not recorded). Some clones in this sample may be carry-over from other donors' samples. V and J are TRBV7-2 and TRBJ2-5; D possibly matches TRBD1 or TRBD2 (7 bases each). The CDR3 bases are TGTGCCAGCAGCGCCCAGGGGGGGGAGACCCAGTACTTC. It specifies CASSAQGGETQYF.